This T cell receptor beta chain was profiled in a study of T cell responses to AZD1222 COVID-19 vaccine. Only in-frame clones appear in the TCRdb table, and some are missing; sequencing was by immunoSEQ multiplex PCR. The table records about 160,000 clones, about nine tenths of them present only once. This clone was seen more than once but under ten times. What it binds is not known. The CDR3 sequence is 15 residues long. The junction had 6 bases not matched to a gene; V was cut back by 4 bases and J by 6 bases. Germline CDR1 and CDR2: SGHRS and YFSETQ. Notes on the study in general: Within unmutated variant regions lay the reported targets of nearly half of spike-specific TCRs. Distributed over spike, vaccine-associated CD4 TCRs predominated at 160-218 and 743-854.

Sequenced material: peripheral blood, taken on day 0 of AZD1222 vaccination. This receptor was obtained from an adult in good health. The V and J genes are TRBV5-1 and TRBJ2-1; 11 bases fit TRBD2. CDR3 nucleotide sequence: TGCGCCAGCAGCGCCACTAGCGGGGGACGCAATGAGCAGTTCTTC. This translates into CASSATSGGRNEQFF. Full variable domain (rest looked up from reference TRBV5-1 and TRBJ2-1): KAGVTQTPRYLIKTRGQQVTLSCSPISGHRSVSWYQQTPGQGLQFLFEYFSETQRNKGNFPGRFSGRQFSNSRSEMNVSTLELGDSALYLCASSATSGGRNEQFFGPGTRLTVL.